The 18 T cell receptor beta chains presented below share a single source sample, sequenced in a study of blood T cell repertoires in COVID-19. Assay used: immunoSEQ multiplex PCR; TCRdb lists only in-frame clones, some missing. This table has over 200,000 clones, around 85% appearing once. The sequenced sample was PBMCs or T cells enriched from blood (not recorded which). The receptors come from a woman between 45 and 60 years old in a cohort exposed to, infected with or recovered from COVID-19 (not recorded which).

This clone turned up a few times. This chain joins TRBV5-1 and TRBJ1-1; D is perhaps TRBD1 (5 bases). The V and J ends lost 1 base and 6 bases respectively, with 13 bases between them. The CDR3 runs to 14 residues. Germline V gene lookup returns CDR1 SGHRS and CDR2 YFSETQ. CDR3 region: CASSLQGSSAEAFF. The DNA of the CDR3 is TGCGCCAGCAGCTTGCAGGGATCGTCGGCTGAAGCTTTCTTT.

V is TRBV5-5 and J is TRBJ2-5; possibly TRBD2 for D (6 bases). V shed 4 bases and J shed 1 base, with 14 bases lying between them. The CDR3 is made up of 15 amino acids. The germline CDR1 and CDR2 sequences are SGHKS and YYEKEE (reference sequence). The CDR3 loop reads CASSPVGGPQETQYF. The CDR3 coding sequence is TGTGCCAGCAGCCCAGTGGGGGGACCCCAAGAGACCCAGTACTTC.

The CDR3 sequence is CASSLKASGTYNSPLHF. The CDR3 DNA follows: TGTGCCAGCAGCTTAAAGGCTTCCGGGACCTATAATTCACCCCTCCACTTT. The chain links TRBV7-2 to TRBJ1-6, with unresolved D. Germline V gene data show CDR1 as SGHTA and CDR2 as FQGNSA. The V gene lost 2 bases and the J gene lost 2 bases, with 13 bases spanning the gap. The CDR3 is 17 amino acids.

This clone was seen a few times. This chain links TRBV6-1 with TRBJ1-5; D remains ambiguous. This CDR3 has 13 amino acids. Germline CDR1 and CDR2: MNHNS and SASEGT. Trimming cost V 2 bases and J 4 bases, with 6 bases left between them. CDR3 residues: CASSEIENQPQHF. Written as DNA, the CDR3 is TGTGCCAGCAGTGAAATAGAAAATCAGCCCCAGCATTTT.

The chain combines TRBV5-1 with TRBJ2-2; 7 bases are shared with TRBD1. With 4 bases clipped from V and 7 bases from J, the junction kept 10 bases outside the gene matches. This CDR3 contains 15 residues. Germline CDR1 SGHRS, CDR2 YFSETQ. The CDR3 DNA sequence: TGCGCCAGCAGCATCCGACAGGGATCTGACGGGGAGCTGTTTTTT. It yields the protein CASSIRQGSDGELFF.

The CDR3 bases are TGTGCCAGCAGTTTGAGGGGCAGCGGGGGGCTTCCCGGGGAGCTGTTTTTT. Encoded protein: CASSLRGSGGLPGELFF. The chain links TRBV6-2 or TRBV6-3 to TRBJ2-2; 9 bases map to TRBD2. The V and J ends lost 4 bases and 6 bases, in that order; junction bases with no gene match: 12. The germline V gene encodes CDR1 MNHEY and CDR2 SVGEGT. The CDR3 loop spans 17 amino acids.

V and J are TRBV4-2 and TRBJ1-2; TRBD1 matches at 7 bases. Trimming took 1 base from V and 7 from J; bases not matched to a gene: 6. This CDR3 region has 14 residues. The germline gives CDR1 LGHNA, CDR2 YNFKEQ. The CDR3 DNA follows: TGTGCCAGCAGCCAAGGCACAGGGGAGGTTGGCTACACCTTC. Translation gives CASSQGTGEVGYTF.

The chain carries TRBV5-6 and TRBJ2-1, with TRBD2 matching 9 bases. Looked up from germline, CDR1 is SGHDT and CDR2 is YYEEEE. The CDR3 sequence is 13 residues long. The V gene end was trimmed by 3 bases and the J gene end by 8 bases; junction bases not matched to a gene: 3. This chain's CDR3 is CASSSLAGDEQFF. As DNA, the CDR3 is TGTGCCAGCAGCTCGTTAGCGGGGGATGAGCAGTTCTTC.

The V and J genes are TRBV4-3 and TRBJ2-1, with 8 bases aligning to TRBD2. CDR1 and CDR2 (germline): LGHNA, YSLEER. The ends lost 0 bases at V and 4 bases at J; junction bases unmatched: 5. The CDR3 sequence is 16 residues long. The CDR3 sequence is CASSQDRGGAYNEQFF. CDR3 bases: TGCGCCAGCAGCCAAGATCGGGGGGGAGCATACAATGAGCAGTTCTTC.

This rearrangement joins TRBV24-1 to TRBJ1-1, with D maybe TRBD1 (6 bases). The CDR3 has 14 amino acids. V lost 9 bases to trimming and J lost 1 base, with 14 bases between them. CDR1 and CDR2 (germline): KGHDR, SFDVKD. The CDR3 region has the DNA TGTGCCACCTTAGGGGGTGCCCCGAACACTGAAGCTTTCTTT. Protein product: CATLGGAPNTEAFF.

The rearrangement uses TRBV5-1 and TRBJ1-5, with D tentatively TRBD1 (5 bases). Germline CDR1 SGHRS, CDR2 YFSETQ. V lost 4 bases and J 1 base, leaving 12 bases between the germline ends. The CDR3 totals 15 residues. CDR3 protein: CASSMGTGSNQPQHF. The CDR3 DNA follows: TGCGCCAGCAGCATGGGGACGGGAAGCAATCAGCCCCAGCATTTT.

The chain combines TRBV2 with TRBJ1-2, with 8 bases matching TRBD1. Trimming at V came to 0 bases and at J to 2 bases, leaving 5 bases not matched to a gene. Germline V gene lookup returns CDR1 SNHLY and CDR2 FYNNEI. The CDR3 has 16 amino acids. CDR3 bases: TGTGCCAGCAGTGAAGCATCGGGACAGGAAAACTATGGCTACACCTTC. Amino acid sequence: CASSEASGQENYGYTF.

CDR3 nucleotides: TGTGCCAGCAGCTTATTCGGGATGAACACTGAAGCTTTCTTT. Translating it yields CASSLFGMNTEAFF. The chain carries TRBV7-2 and TRBJ1-1; no clear D gene. CDR3 length: 14 amino acids. From germline, CDR1 is SGHTA and CDR2 FQGNSA. Trimming took off 2 bases at V and 0 bases at J, with 7 bases between the two ends. Full variable domain (remainder filled in from reference TRBV7-2 and TRBJ1-1): GAGVSQSPSNKVTEKGKDVELRCDPISGHTALYWYRQSLGQGLEFLIYFQGNSAPDKSGLPSDRFSAERTGGSVSTLTIQRTQQEDSAVYLCASSLFGMNTEAFFGQGTRLTVV.

A few counts support this clone. The CDR3 protein is CASRQDSGNTIYF. The DNA for the CDR3 is TGTGCCAGCAGACAAGACTCTGGAAACACCATATATTTT. V and J are TRBV2 and TRBJ1-3; no clear D. Trimming cost V 6 bases and J 0 bases, with 6 bases left between them. From germline, CDR1 is SNHLY and CDR2 FYNNEI. This CDR3 is built from 13 residues.

The chain joins TRBV7-2 to TRBJ1-5, with D unclear. Per germline, CDR1 SGHTA and CDR2 FQGNSA. V lost 0 bases, J lost 0 bases, and 12 bases lay in between. There are 17 residues in the CDR3. The CDR3 loop reads CASSLAQNSYSNQPQHF. CDR3 nucleotide sequence: TGTGCCAGCAGCTTAGCGCAAAATAGTTATAGCAATCAGCCCCAGCATTTT.

There are a few counts of this clone. The gene calls are TRBV5-4 and TRBJ2-7, with TRBD1 identical over 11 bases. Germline V lookup: CDR1 SGHNT, CDR2 YYREEE (reference sequence). With V trimmed by 4 bases and J by 2 bases, 5 bases remained unmatched. The CDR3 loop spans 15 amino acids. CDR3 sequence (DNA): TGTGCCAGCAGCCCAAGGACAGGGGGCCCCTACGAGCAGTACTTC. Translation gives CASSPRTGGPYEQYF.

This clone was seen just once. The rearrangement links TRBV20-1 to TRBJ2-3, with D hard to call. V dropped 4 bases and J dropped 5 bases, with 4 bases sitting between them. Germline lookup yields CDR1 DFQATT and CDR2 SNEGSKA (reference sequence). This CDR3 is built from 10 residues. CDR3 amino acids: CSATRDTQYF. CDR3 coding DNA: TGCAGTGCTACCAGAGATACGCAGTATTTT.

The CDR3 nucleotides are TGTGCCAGTAGTATCTCCGGCGGACTCCCCACAGATACGCAGTATTTT. Translating gives CASSISGGLPTDTQYF. J is TRBJ2-3 and V is TRBV19; perhaps TRBD2 as D (5 bases). This CDR3 contains 16 residues. CDR1 is LNHDA and CDR2 is SQIVND in the germline V gene (reference sequence). V shed 3 bases and J shed 2 bases, with 15 bases lying between them.